These 2 T cell receptor beta chains share one sample of origin, sequenced in a study of post-analysis software for immune sequencing data. No antigen has been assigned to these receptors. Study-wide results and limits: TRBV5-6, TRBV5-1 and TRBV20-1 belonged to a set of a handful of TRBV segments that were more frequent in patients than controls.

cDNA libraries of TCR beta carried unique molecular identifiers. Via MiXCR, TCRdb re-called the PCR reads, giving one row per CDR3 protein. The sample has fewer than 850,000 distinct CDR3 sequences, just over 45% seen once; the top ten hold roughly 5%. The sequenced sample consisted of blood. The source is a girl aged 10 to 17 with multiple sclerosis.

This clonotype was seen a few times. The chain links TRBV12-3 or TRBV12-4 to TRBJ2-7; 11 positions agree with TRBD1. The CDR3 has 13 amino acids. V lost 7 bases and J lost 7; bases outside the gene matches: 6. CDR3 coding DNA: TGTGCCAGCATCCGGACAGGGGGCGCTGAGCAGTACTTC. Its translation: CASIRTGGAEQYF.

A few counts support this clonotype. The chain employs TRBV20-1 and TRBJ1-4; D possibly corresponds to TRBD1 (5 bases). V gave up 2 bases and J gave up 8 bases, with 24 bases separating them. In germline, CDR1 is DFQATT, CDR2 SNEGSKA (reference sequence). CDR3 length: 17 amino acids. This CDR3 is CSARPIYMAGEREKLFF. The CDR3 coding sequence is TGCAGTGCTAGACCTATTTACATGGCGGGGGAGAGGGAAAAACTGTTTTTT.